This T cell receptor beta chain was identified in a study of CD8+ T cells in alopecia areata. Study-level findings and limits: Scalp sequencing captures resident alphabeta T cells of normal skin too. A single nonresponder leaves the baseline CD8+ expansion link to response uncertain. Under tofacitinib, fewer expanded CD8+ clones appeared among the top 100 scalp clones. With tofacitinib ongoing, many expanded lesional clones persisted in both scalp and blood.

Of note for this clone: The antigen is unknown.

The CDR3 length is 13 residues. CDR1 and CDR2 from the germline V gene are SGHTA and FQGNSA. The V end lost 6 bases, the J end lost 4 bases, and 10 bases lay between the germline ends. As for treatment: oral pan-JAK inhibitor, 5-10 mg twice daily. The sequencing template was cDNA reverse transcribed from extracted RNA. Profiling relied on immunoSEQ multiplex PCR, and the TCRdb table lists in-frame clones only, not all of them. The sample holds under 350,000 clones, more than 45% seen once. V usage is TRBV7-2 and J usage is TRBJ2-1, with D possibly TRBD2 on 5 matching bases. Sequencing was performed on CD4+ T cells sorted from blood, taken at week 24, from a patient treated with tofacitinib. This TCR derives from a human donor with alopecia areata. DNA of the CDR3: TGTGCCAGCAGTCGGGGTCGTTACAATGAGCAGTTCTTC. Amino acid sequence: CASSRGRYNEQFF.